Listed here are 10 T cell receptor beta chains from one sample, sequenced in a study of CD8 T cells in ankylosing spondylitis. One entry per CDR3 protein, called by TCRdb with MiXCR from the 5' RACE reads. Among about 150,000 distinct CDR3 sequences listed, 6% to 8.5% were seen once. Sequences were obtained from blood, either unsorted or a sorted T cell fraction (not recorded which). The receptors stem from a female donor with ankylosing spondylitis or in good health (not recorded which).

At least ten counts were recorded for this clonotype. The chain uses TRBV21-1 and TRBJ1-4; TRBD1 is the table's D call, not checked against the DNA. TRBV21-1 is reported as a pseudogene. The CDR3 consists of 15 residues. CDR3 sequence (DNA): TGTGCCAGCAGCAGGATAGGGGGCTGGGGTGAAAAACTGTTTTTT. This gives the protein CASSRIGGWGEKLFF.

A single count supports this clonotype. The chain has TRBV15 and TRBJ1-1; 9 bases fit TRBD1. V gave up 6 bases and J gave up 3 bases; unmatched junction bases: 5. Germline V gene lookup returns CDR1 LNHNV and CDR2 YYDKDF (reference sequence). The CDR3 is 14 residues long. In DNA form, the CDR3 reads TGTGCCACCAGACAGGGACAGGGATACACTGAAGCTTTCTTT. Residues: CATRQGQGYTEAFF. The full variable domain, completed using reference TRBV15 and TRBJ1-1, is DAMVIQNPRYQVTQFGKPVTLSCSQTLNHNVMYWYQQKSSQAPKLLFHYYDKDFNNEADTPDNFQSRRPNTSFCFLDIRSPGLGDTAMYLCATRQGQGYTEAFFGQGTRLTVV.

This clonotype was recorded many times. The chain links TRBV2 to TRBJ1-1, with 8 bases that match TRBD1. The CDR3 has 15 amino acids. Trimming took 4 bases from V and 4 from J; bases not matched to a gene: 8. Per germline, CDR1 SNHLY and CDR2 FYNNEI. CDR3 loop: CASSGYWTGSTEAFF. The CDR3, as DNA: TGTGCCAGCAGTGGATACTGGACAGGGAGCACTGAAGCTTTCTTT.

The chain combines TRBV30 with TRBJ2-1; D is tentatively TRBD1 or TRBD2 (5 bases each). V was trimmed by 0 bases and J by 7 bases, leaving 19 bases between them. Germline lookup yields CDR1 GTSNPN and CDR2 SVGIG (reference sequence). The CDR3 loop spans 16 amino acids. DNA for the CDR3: TGTGCCTGGAGTGTTCCCGACCCCGAGGGGTGGAATGAGCAGTTCTTC. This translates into CAWSVPDPEGWNEQFF.

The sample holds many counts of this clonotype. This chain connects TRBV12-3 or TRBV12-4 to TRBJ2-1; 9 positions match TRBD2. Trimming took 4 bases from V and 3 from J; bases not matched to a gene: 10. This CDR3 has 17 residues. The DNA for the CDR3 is TGTGCCAGCAGTTCCGGCGGGGGGGCCGGGATCTACAATGAGCAGTTCTTC. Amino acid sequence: CASSSGGGAGIYNEQFF.

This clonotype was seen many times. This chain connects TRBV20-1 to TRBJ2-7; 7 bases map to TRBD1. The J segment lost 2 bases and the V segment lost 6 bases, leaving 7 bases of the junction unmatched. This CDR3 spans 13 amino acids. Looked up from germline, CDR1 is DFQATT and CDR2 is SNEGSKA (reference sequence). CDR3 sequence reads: CSARGQAPYEQYF. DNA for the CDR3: TGCAGTGCGCGTGGACAGGCTCCCTACGAGCAGTACTTC.

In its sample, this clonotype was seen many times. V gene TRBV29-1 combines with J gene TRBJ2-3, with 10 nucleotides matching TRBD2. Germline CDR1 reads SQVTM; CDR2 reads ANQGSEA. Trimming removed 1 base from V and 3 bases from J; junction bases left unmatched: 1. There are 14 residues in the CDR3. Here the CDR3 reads CSVEALAGTDTQYF. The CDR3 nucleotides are TGCAGCGTTGAAGCACTAGCGGGGACAGATACGCAGTATTTT.

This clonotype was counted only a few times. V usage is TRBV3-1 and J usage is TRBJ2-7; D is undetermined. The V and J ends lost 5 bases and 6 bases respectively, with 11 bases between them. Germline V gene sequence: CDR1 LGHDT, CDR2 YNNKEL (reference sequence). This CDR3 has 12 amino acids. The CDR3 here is CASSSLGFEQYF. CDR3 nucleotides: TGTGCCAGCAGCTCTCTAGGGTTCGAGCAGTACTTC.

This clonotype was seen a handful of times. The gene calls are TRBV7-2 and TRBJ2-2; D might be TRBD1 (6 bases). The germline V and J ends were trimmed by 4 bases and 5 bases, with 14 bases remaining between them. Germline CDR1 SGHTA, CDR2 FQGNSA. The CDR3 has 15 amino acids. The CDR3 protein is CASSYVGGGTGELFF. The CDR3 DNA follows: TGTGCCAGCAGCTACGTTGGGGGCGGAACCGGGGAGCTGTTTTTT.

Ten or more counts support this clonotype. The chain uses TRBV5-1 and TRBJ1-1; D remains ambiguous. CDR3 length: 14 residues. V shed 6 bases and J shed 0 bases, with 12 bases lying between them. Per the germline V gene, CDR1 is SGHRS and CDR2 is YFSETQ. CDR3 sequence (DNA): TGCGCCAGCAAGCTCTCTGAGTTGAACACTGAAGCTTTCTTT. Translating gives CASKLSELNTEAFF.